This is a list of T cell receptor beta chains from one sample in a study of human T cells and chemical hapten exposure. TCRdb re-called the RACE reads with MiXCR, one entry per CDR3 protein. This sample carries more than 80,000 distinct CDR3 sequences, 10% to 14% of them seen once, and the ten largest clones take under 3.5%. The material sequenced was whole blood, taken in connection with sensitization to the hapten diphenylcyclopropenone (DPC). These receptors all come from a woman aged 55-70 years with alopecia areata. Some clones in this sample may be carry-over from other donors' samples. Each CDR3 is given with its conserved first and last residue. A D gene is named only where the DNA matches it firmly. The listing skips clone size in some rows; elsewhere it reads once, few, many or a size class.

TRBV3-1	14	TRBJ2-6	.	many	TGTGCCAGCAGTCCGTTCTCTGGGGCCAACGTCCTGACTTTC	CASSPFSGANVLTF
TRBV5-1	13	TRBJ1-2	.	many	TGCGCCAGCAGCGGGGACGGGCAATATGGCTACACCTTC	CASSGDGQYGYTF
TRBV20-1	13	TRBJ2-1	.	.	TGCAGTGCTACAGGGCTAGCTCGCGATGAGCAGTTCTTC	CSATGLARDEQFF
TRBV9	16	TRBJ1-2	.	.	TGTGCCAGCAGCGAAGAGGCCGCCCAAGCTAACTATGGCTACACCTTC	CASSEEAAQANYGYTF
TRBV6-1	15	TRBJ2-7	.	few	TGTGCCAGCAGTGAAGAACCGCATCGCTCCTACGAGCAGTACTTC	CASSEEPHRSYEQYF
TRBV7-9	16	TRBJ1-5	.	few	TGTGCCAGCAGCTTATGGGAGCAGGGCCCACGGCAGCCCCAGCATTTT	CASSLWEQGPRQPQHF
TRBV10-3	19	TRBJ1-1	.	.	TGTGCCATCAGTGAAGGTGGGAACGGCGGGCCAAAGGGGAACACTGAAGCTTTCTTT	CAISEGGNGGPKGNTEAFF
TRBV9	18	TRBJ1-3	.	few	TGTGCCAGCAGCGTAGCGCACGGGGGTGACTTCTCTGGAAACACCATATATTTT	CASSVAHGGDFSGNTIYF
TRBV20-1	12	TRBJ2-1	.	many	TGCAGTGCTAGAAACACTGACAATGAGCAGTTCTTC	CSARNTDNEQFF
TRBV30	11	TRBJ2-5	TRBD2	.	TGTGCCTGGGGACTAGGGGAGACCCAGTACTTC	CAWGLGETQYF
TRBV5-1	18	TRBJ2-2	TRBD2	few	TGCGCCAGCAGATCTCTACGGACTAGCGGGGGGGCCGCCGGGGAGCTGTTTTTT	CASRSLRTSGGAAGELFF
TRBV29-1	16	TRBJ2-1	.	few	TGCAGCGCACGTTGGTCTTCGAACAGGGTTCGCAATGAGCAGTTCTTC	CSARWSSNRVRNEQFF
TRBV19	16	TRBJ2-7	.	many	TGTGCCAGTAGTATAGTTTCCCGATTGGTCCCCTACGAGCAGTACTTC	CASSIVSRLVPYEQYF
TRBV3-1	14	TRBJ2-2	.	many	TGTGCCAGCAGAAGGCAGGGGAGCACCGGGGAGCTGTTTTTT	CASRRQGSTGELFF
TRBV2	15	TRBJ2-4	TRBD1	many	TGTGCCAGCAGTCCCCGGACAGGGAAAAAAAACATTCAGTACTTC	CASSPRTGKKNIQYF
TRBV7-9	17	TRBJ2-5	.	few	TGTGCCAGCAGCTTATACCGACCCCCGTGGGAATCAGAGACCCAGTACTTC	CASSLYRPPWESETQYF
TRBV23-1	17	TRBJ1-2	.	many	TGCGCCAGCAGTCAACGTTTCGGCCAGGGGACCCCATATGGCTACACCTTC	CASSQRFGQGTPYGYTF